The sequence of this T cell receptor beta chain was determined in a study of T-cell reconstitution after alpha-beta-depleted transplantation in children. Using unique molecular identifiers, the investigators prepared the TCRbeta library. TCRdb itself ran the PCR reads through MiXCR, one entry per CDR3 protein. This table has about 540,000 distinct CDR3 sequences, over 20% appearing once. On this clonotype itself: No antigen is known for it.

General observations from the study: Fresh T-cell production supplied most of the T-cell counts and diversity seen one year after transplant.

Trimming cost V 0 bases and J 5 bases; bases outside gene matches: 9. The CDR3 consists of 17 residues. Germline V CDR1 and CDR2: SGHRS, YFSETQ. The rearrangement joins TRBV5-1 to TRBJ2-3, with 10 bases that match TRBD2. This receptor was taken from a boy under three years old with Wiskott-Aldrich syndrome, due to receive a stem cell transplant. The material was PBMCs, obtained before TCRalphabeta/CD19-depleted stem cell transplant. CDR3 residues: CASSLGPLAGELDTQYF. The CDR3 DNA sequence: TGCGCCAGCAGCTTGGGTCCCCTAGCGGGAGAGTTAGATACGCAGTATTTT.